These T cell receptor beta chains were read from a single sample in a study of T cell responses to AZD1222 COVID-19 vaccine. TCRdb's copy holds only in-frame clones and misses some; the assay was immunoSEQ multiplex PCR. The table lists 60,000 to 75,000 clones, 65% to 80% of them singletons. Here the sequenced sample was peripheral blood, taken 28 days after the second AZD1222 dose. These receptors were collected from an adult who received the AZD1222 COVID-19 vaccine. Each CDR3 is given with its conserved first and last residue. The D gene is left open where the match is weak. Some rows have no size entry. The others give once, few or many, or a class for an expanded clone.

V gene	D gene	J gene	clone size	CDR3 DNA	CDR3 protein
TRBV7-9	.	TRBJ2-3	.	TGTGCCAGCAGCCGGTGGGGGTCCGATACGCAGTATTTT	CASSRWGSDTQYF
TRBV5-1	.	TRBJ2-2	.	TGCGCCAGCACCCTGAGGCAGGGGTTAACCGGGGAGCTGTTTTTT	CASTLRQGLTGELFF
TRBV23-1	.	TRBJ2-6	.	TGCGCCAGCAGAAGGCGGGACCAATCCCCCTCTGGGGCCAACGTCCTGACTTTC	CASRRRDQSPSGANVLTF
TRBV6-5	TRBD1	TRBJ2-2	.	TGTGCCAGCAGCTACAGGGGGTTTAGGGGGGAGCTGTTTTTT	CASSYRGFRGELFF
TRBV19	.	TRBJ2-3	.	TGTGCCAGTAGTATAGGGGACCCCCGCACAGATACGCAGTATTTT	CASSIGDPRTDTQYF
TRBV6-5	TRBD1	TRBJ2-7	.	TGTGCCAGCAGTTACTCGAGGGCAGGGGGAAACGAGCAGTACTTC	CASSYSRAGGNEQYF
TRBV4-2	TRBD1	TRBJ1-4	.	TGTGCCAGCAGCCAAGATCTAGGGACAGGGGAGGAAAAACTGTTTTTT	CASSQDLGTGEEKLFF
TRBV27	.	TRBJ2-6	.	TGTGCCAGCAGTTCCCGGGGGACGGACCACCACAGCTCTGGGGCCAACGTCCTGACTTTC	CASSSRGTDHHSSGANVLTF
TRBV6-5	.	TRBJ2-5	.	TGTGCCAGCAGTTACGGTGGGGGGATGGTGGAGACCCAGTACTTC	CASSYGGGMVETQYF
TRBV7-6	.	TRBJ2-1	.	TGTGCCAGCAGCTTAGCGCGTTTTGACCCCTACAATGAGCAGTTCTTC	CASSLARFDPYNEQFF
TRBV11-3	.	TRBJ2-1	.	TGTGCCAGCAGCTTACGACTGGGAGGTGAGCAGTTCTTC	CASSLRLGGEQFF
TRBV7-9	.	TRBJ1-2	.	TGTGCCAGCAGCCCAGTGGAGTCAGGCATGCATGGCTACACCTTC	CASSPVESGMHGYTF
TRBV6-2/TRBV6-3	TRBD1	TRBJ1-5	once	TGTGCCAGCAGCGAAGACAGGGGGGGCAATCAGCCCCAGCATTTT	CASSEDRGGNQPQHF
TRBV2	TRBD2	TRBJ2-5	few	TGTGCCAGCAGGAGCGGGACGAACCAAGAGACCCAGTACTTC	CASRSGTNQETQYF
TRBV6-4	.	TRBJ2-3	.	TGTGCCAGCAGTGAAGGGAGTGGGGATACGCAGTATTTT	CASSEGSGDTQYF
TRBV6-5	.	TRBJ2-2	.	TGTGCCACCTGGCGCGGGCAGGGCACCGGGGAGCTGTTTTTT	CATWRGQGTGELFF
TRBV3-1/TRBV3-2	TRBD1	TRBJ1-6	.	TGTGCCAGCAGCCCGGGACAGGGTTATTCACCCCTCCACTTT	CASSPGQGYSPLHF
TRBV3-1/TRBV3-2	TRBD1	TRBJ1-5	.	TGTGCCAGCAGCCTGGGACAGGGGGATCAGCCCCAGCATTTT	CASSLGQGDQPQHF
TRBV21-1	.	TRBJ1-5	.	TGTGCCAGCGGGGGTTTAGCCGGGACAGACGATTCAGCCCAGCATTTT	CASGGLAGTDDSAQHF
TRBV28	.	TRBJ2-3	.	TGTGCCAGCAGTCCCCTAGGGACTCAGAGTGTCACAGATACGCAGTATTTT	CASSPLGTQSVTDTQYF
TRBV5-5	TRBD1	TRBJ1-3	.	TGTGCCAGCAGCGGGGGACAGGGGATTTTTGGAAACACCATATATTTT	CASSGGQGIFGNTIYF
TRBV2	.	TRBJ2-7	medium-sized	TGTGCCAGCAGTGAAAGTAGGGGGAACTCCTACGAGCAGTACTTC	CASSESRGNSYEQYF
TRBV7-8	.	TRBJ1-1	.	TGTGCCAGCAGCTTAGCCAGTGGCGGGAACACTGAAGCTTTCTTT	CASSLASGGNTEAFF
TRBV6-5	TRBD1	TRBJ2-7	.	TGTGCCAGCAGAAAGACAGGGGGAGAGCAGTACTTC	CASRKTGGEQYF
TRBV7-8	.	TRBJ2-1	medium-sized	TGTGCCAGCAGCTTAGGGAGTTTGTCCAACAATGAGCAGTTCTTC	CASSLGSLSNNEQFF
TRBV5-1	TRBD1	TRBJ2-3	.	TGCGCCAGCAGCTTGGTAGGGGGCCAGACAGATACGCAGTATTTT	CASSLVGGQTDTQYF
TRBV6-5	.	TRBJ1-1	.	TGTGCCAGCAGTTACTCGGCAGGGATCGGCACTGAAGCTTTCTTT	CASSYSAGIGTEAFF
TRBV28	TRBD2	TRBJ2-3	.	TGTGCCAGCAGTTCGGGGGGACCTACAGATACGCAGTATTTT	CASSSGGPTDTQYF
TRBV20-1	TRBD2	TRBJ2-2	.	TGCAGTGCTAGTAACCTCGCGGGGGAAGCGGGGGCCGGGGAGCTGTTTTTT	CSASNLAGEAGAGELFF
TRBV7-2	.	TRBJ1-2	once	TGTGCCAGCAGCTTAACCTCGGGGGCGAGCTATGGCTACACCTTC	CASSLTSGASYGYTF
TRBV6-5	.	TRBJ2-6	.	TGTGCCAGCAGGAGCTCTGGGGCCAACGTCCTGACTTTC	CASRSSGANVLTF